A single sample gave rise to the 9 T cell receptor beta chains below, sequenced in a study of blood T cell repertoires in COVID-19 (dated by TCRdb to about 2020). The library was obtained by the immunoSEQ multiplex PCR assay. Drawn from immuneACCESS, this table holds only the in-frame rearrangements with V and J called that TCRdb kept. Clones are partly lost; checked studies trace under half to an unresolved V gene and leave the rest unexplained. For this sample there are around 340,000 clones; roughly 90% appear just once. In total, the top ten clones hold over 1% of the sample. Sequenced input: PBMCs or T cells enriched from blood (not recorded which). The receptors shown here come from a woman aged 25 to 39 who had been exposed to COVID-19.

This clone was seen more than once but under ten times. The CDR3 DNA sequence: TGTGCCAGCAGCTCAGGACAGGGTGAGAGCTACGAGCAGTACTTC. Its translation: CASSSGQGESYEQYF. This sequence joins TRBV27 and TRBJ2-7; 8 bases agree with TRBD1. Germline-derived CDR1 and CDR2 are MNHEY and SMNVEV (reference sequence). Trimming at V came to 6 bases and at J to 3 bases, leaving 10 bases not matched to a gene. This CDR3 contains 15 residues.

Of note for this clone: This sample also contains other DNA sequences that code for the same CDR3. The CDR3, as DNA: TGTGCCAGCAGCTTAACGAGCGGGAACACCGGGGAGCTGTTTTTT. It yields the protein CASSLTSGNTGELFF. This chain links TRBV7-3 with TRBJ2-2; D is perhaps TRBD2 (5 bases). CDR1 SGHTA and CDR2 FQGTGA come from the germline V gene. The CDR3 runs 15 residues. Trimming removed 0 bases at V and 1 base at J, with 6 bases between.

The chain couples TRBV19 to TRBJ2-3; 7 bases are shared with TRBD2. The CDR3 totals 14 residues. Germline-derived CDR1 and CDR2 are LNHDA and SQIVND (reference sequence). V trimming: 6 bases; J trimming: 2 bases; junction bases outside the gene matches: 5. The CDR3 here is CASRKREVTDTQYF. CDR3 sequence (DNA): TGTGCCAGTAGGAAGCGGGAAGTCACAGATACGCAGTATTTT. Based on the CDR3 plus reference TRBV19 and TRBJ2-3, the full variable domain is DGGITQSPKYLFRKEGQNVTLSCEQNLNHDAMYWYRQDPGQGLRLIYYSQIVNDFQKGDIAEGYSVSREKKESFPLTVTSAQKNPTAFYLCASRKREVTDTQYFGPGTRLTVL.

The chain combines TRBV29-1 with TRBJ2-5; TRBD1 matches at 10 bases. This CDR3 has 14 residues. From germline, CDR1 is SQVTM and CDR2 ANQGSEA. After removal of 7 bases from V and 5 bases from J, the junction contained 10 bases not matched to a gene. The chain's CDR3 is CSGQDRGQWETQYF. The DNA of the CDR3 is TGCAGCGGCCAAGACAGGGGGCAGTGGGAGACCCAGTACTTC.

The CDR3 protein is CASRPSGTGGEKLFF. CDR3 sequence (DNA): TGTGCCAGCAGACCCTCCGGGACAGGGGGCGAAAAACTGTTTTTT. This chain links TRBV3-1 (or the pseudogene TRBV3-2) with TRBJ1-4; 12 nucleotides line up with TRBD1. CDR3 length equals 15 residues. The J segment lost 8 bases and the V segment lost 6 bases, leaving 7 bases of the junction unmatched. Germline CDR1 and CDR2: LGHDT and YNNKEL (reference sequence).

CDR3 in DNA: TGTGCCAGCAGCTTAGGCGGGAGCCCTACCGAGCAGTACTTC. Its translation is CASSLGGSPTEQYF. V is TRBV11-3 and J is TRBJ2-7; TRBD2 matches at 7 bases. Germline trimming cut 1 base from V and 6 bases from J; bases unmatched to any gene: 6. This CDR3 contains 14 residues. Germline-derived CDR1 and CDR2 are SGHNT and YENEEA.

The CDR3 protein is CSASVSTDYNSPLHF. The CDR3 bases are TGCAGTGCTAGTGTCTCGACAGACTATAATTCACCCCTCCACTTT. The chain joins TRBV20-1 to TRBJ1-6, with a possible D match to TRBD1 (5 bases). Germline values: CDR1 DFQATT, CDR2 SNEGSKA (reference sequence). V lost 3 bases and J lost 3, with 12 bases in between. The CDR3 is made up of 15 amino acids.

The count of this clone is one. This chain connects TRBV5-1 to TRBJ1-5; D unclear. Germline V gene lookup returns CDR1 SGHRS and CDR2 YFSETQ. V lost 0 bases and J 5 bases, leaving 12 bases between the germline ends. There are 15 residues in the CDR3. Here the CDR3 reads CASSLAGTADQPQHF. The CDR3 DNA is TGCGCCAGCAGCTTGGCCGGCACAGCGGATCAGCCCCAGCATTTT.

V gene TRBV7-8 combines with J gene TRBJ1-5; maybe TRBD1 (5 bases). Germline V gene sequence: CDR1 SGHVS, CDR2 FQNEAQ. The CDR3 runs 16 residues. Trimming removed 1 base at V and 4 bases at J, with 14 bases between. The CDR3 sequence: CASSLEAGHYNQPQHF. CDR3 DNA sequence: TGTGCCAGCAGCTTAGAGGCAGGACATTATAATCAGCCCCAGCATTTT.